Shown below are 7 T cell receptor beta chains from a single sample sequenced in a study of T cell changes during pregnancy in multiple sclerosis. Data came from immunoSEQ multiplex PCR; TCRdb stores just in-frame clones and leaves some out. Of approximately 50,000 clones in the sample, 91% were seen once. This sample comprised CD8+ T cells from peripheral blood mononuclear cells, obtained after pregnancy. Every receptor here comes from a female donor with multiple sclerosis, enrolled in a pregnancy study.

The chain links TRBV29-1 to TRBJ2-6, with TRBD1 matching 7 bases. Per the germline V gene, CDR1 is SQVTM and CDR2 is ANQGSEA. The CDR3 has 15 residues. Unmatched junction bases numbered 5, after V lost 4 bases and J lost 2 bases. The CDR3 region has the DNA TGCAGCGTTGGAACAGGGGCGGCTGGGGCCAACGTCCTGACTTTC. Protein: CSVGTGAAGANVLTF. The full variable domain, rest sourced from reference TRBV29-1 and TRBJ2-6, is SAVISQKPSRDICQRGTSLTIQCQVDSQVTMMFWYRQQPGQSLTLIATANQGSEATYESGFVIDKFPISRPNLTFSTLTVSNMSPEDSSIYLCSVGTGAAGANVLTFGAGSRLTVL.

This chain connects TRBV6-1 to TRBJ1-2, with a possible D match to TRBD1 (6 bases). In germline, CDR1 is MNHNS, CDR2 SASEGT. CDR3 length: 14 residues. V was shortened by 5 bases and J by 0 bases, with 10 bases between the two germline ends. Here the CDR3 reads CASSLDSSNYGYTF. CDR3 in DNA: TGTGCCAGCAGTTTGGACAGTTCTAACTATGGCTACACCTTC.

This chain uses TRBV11-3 with TRBJ2-5; weak D call: TRBD1 (5 bases). Germline V gives CDR1 SGHNT, CDR2 YENEEA. Trimming shortened V by 5 bases and J by 7 bases, and 20 bases separated the two germline ends. This CDR3 region has 15 residues. The CDR3 DNA follows: TGTGCCAGCAGCCCCAAACAGGCCCTGGGCGCGACCCAGTACTTC. It yields the protein CASSPKQALGATQYF. Full variable domain (missing parts from reference TRBV11-3 and TRBJ2-5): EAGVVQSPRYKIIEKKQPVAFWCNPISGHNTLYWYLQNLGQGPELLIRYENEEAVDDSQLPKDRFSAERLKGVDSTLKIQPAELGDSAVYLCASSPKQALGATQYFGPGTRLLVL.

This chain connects TRBV5-6 to TRBJ1-1; weak D call: TRBD1 (5 bases). Germline-derived CDR1 and CDR2 are SGHDT and YYEEEE. The CDR3 consists of 14 residues. The V and J ends lost 3 bases and 5 bases respectively, with 14 bases between them. The chain's CDR3 is CASSYGRVGTEAFF. CDR3 nucleotide sequence: TGTGCCAGCAGCTACGGCAGGGTTGGGACTGAAGCTTTCTTT.

The chain combines TRBV19 with TRBJ2-7, with D possibly being TRBD2 (5 bases). Between the trimmed V and J ends, which lost 8 bases and 7 bases, there was a span of 21 bases. Per germline, CDR1 LNHDA and CDR2 SQIVND (reference sequence). The CDR3 is 14 amino acids. The CDR3 spells CASGPFGVMGEQYF. CDR3 bases: TGTGCCAGTGGCCCCTTCGGGGTGATGGGGGAGCAGTACTTC.

This chain connects TRBV10-3 to TRBJ2-7; 8 positions match TRBD1. There are 17 residues in the CDR3. Unmatched junction bases numbered 11, after V lost 2 bases and J lost 2 bases. Germline V lookup: CDR1 ENHRY, CDR2 SYGVKD. In nucleotides, the CDR3 is TGTGCCATCAGTGAGCCGGAGAGACAGGGGTTGACCTACGAGCAGTACTTC. This encodes CAISEPERQGLTYEQYF.

The chain has TRBV2 and TRBJ2-2; 8 bases are a match to TRBD2. Germline loops: CDR1 SNHLY, CDR2 FYNNEI. The CDR3 has 14 residues. After removal of 5 bases from V and 6 bases from J, the junction contained 5 bases not matched to a gene. CDR3 nucleotides: TGTGCCAGCAGTCCGGGGGGGCCGGCCGGGGAGCTGTTTTTT. Amino acid sequence: CASSPGGPAGELFF. Full variable domain (rest looked up from reference TRBV2 and TRBJ2-2): EPEVTQTPSHQVTQMGQEVILRCVPISNHLYFYWYRQILGQKVEFLVSFYNNEISEKSEIFDDQFSVERPDGSNFTLKIRSTKLEDSAMYFCASSPGGPAGELFFGEGSRLTVL.